The 25 T cell receptor beta chains given below trace back to one sample, sequenced in a study of T-cell reconstitution after alpha-beta-depleted transplantation in children (dated by TCRdb to the mid-2010s). The sample's treatment or condition label is to be understood as: allogeneic hematopoietic cell transplantation with graft depleted of TCRalphabeta T cells and CD19 B cells. The library was built by means of PCR. TCRdb shows the sequencer as Illumina HiSeq 2500. TCR library preparation used molecular barcoding, with unique molecular identifiers applied to normalize quantification of the TCRbeta repertoire. TCRdb reprocessing: public reads trimmed at Q25 with fastp, clones called with MiXCR, in-frame beta chains kept. Rows merge per CDR3 protein into single entries with the most common DNA and genes. The sample table shows 120,000 to 150,000 distinct CDR3 sequences, and 7.5% to 9% are seen once. The top ten constitute roughly 18% of the sample.

Specimen: PBMCs, mostly from graft donor cells, collected 180 days after TCRalphabeta/CD19-depleted stem cell transplant. The receptors were gathered from a female patient aged 2 to 10 who had a stem cell transplant for congenital amegakaryocytic thrombocytopenia, so the T cells may come from the graft donor.

This clonotype was seen ten or more times. The chain is built from TRBV29-1 and TRBJ2-7; 11 nucleotides agree with TRBD2. Trimming removed 2 bases from V and 0 bases from J; junction bases left unmatched: 6. The CDR3 extends over 16 amino acids. Germline CDR1 and CDR2: SQVTM and ANQGSEA. CDR3 coding DNA: TGCAGCGTTGAATCCCTGACTAGCGGGGCCTCCTACGAGCAGTACTTC. Its translation is CSVESLTSGASYEQYF.

This clonotype was observed a few times. The V gene is TRBV30, the J gene TRBJ1-5; D may be TRBD1 (5 bases). Germline CDR1 and CDR2: GTSNPN and SVGIG (reference sequence). Trimming removed 5 bases at V and 0 bases at J, with 8 bases between. This CDR3 is 13 amino acids long. Here the CDR3 DNA reads TGTGCCTGGGCAACAGGTAGCAATCAGCCCCAGCATTTT. Its translation: CAWATGSNQPQHF.

In this sample, this clonotype turned up many times. This chain connects TRBV10-3 to TRBJ2-4; D possibly corresponds to TRBD2 (6 bases). The CDR3 consists of 14 residues. With 0 bases removed from V and 4 bases from J, the gap between germline ends came to 7 bases. CDR1 and CDR2 from the germline V gene are ENHRY and SYGVKD. CDR3 coding DNA: TGTGCCATCAGTGAGTCTAGCGGAAAAAACATTCAGTACTTC. Encoded protein: CAISESSGKNIQYF.

The rearrangement joins TRBV18 to TRBJ2-2, with D possibly being TRBD1 (6 bases). Germline loops: CDR1 KGHSH, CDR2 LQKENI. V lost 4 bases and J lost 0, with 9 bases in between. The CDR3 sequence is 15 residues long. The CDR3 reads CASSLQGANTGELFF. DNA for the CDR3: TGTGCCAGCTCACTACAGGGAGCGAACACCGGGGAGCTGTTTTTT.

This clonotype showed up many times. V is TRBV7-2 and J is TRBJ2-3; D is uncertain. V was shortened by 3 bases and J by 2 bases, with 6 bases between the two germline ends. The germline V gene encodes CDR1 SGHTA and CDR2 FQGNSA. This CDR3 has 13 amino acids. This CDR3 is CASSLDDTDTQYF. Written as DNA, the CDR3 is TGTGCCAGCAGCTTGGACGACACAGATACGCAGTATTTT.

The chain combines TRBV10-1 with TRBJ2-5, with D possibly matching TRBD2 (6 bases). This CDR3 comprises 18 residues. CDR1 WNHNN and CDR2 SYGVQD come from the germline V gene (reference sequence). V was pared by 7 bases and J by 1 base, with 25 bases between. CDR3 nucleotides: TGCGCCAGCAATCACGCGGGAATAGAGGGGACGGTCCAAGAGACCCAGTACTTC. Its translation is CASNHAGIEGTVQETQYF.

Only a few counts were recorded for this clonotype. The J gene is TRBJ2-3, the V gene TRBV28, with 7 bases identical to TRBD2. This CDR3 spans 14 amino acids. The V segment lost 1 base and the J segment 8 bases; nucleotides outside the gene matches: 6. Germline values: CDR1 MDHEN, CDR2 SYDVKM. This CDR3 is CASSLFRGRPTQYF. CDR3 nucleotides: TGTGCCAGCAGTTTATTTCGCGGGAGACCTACGCAGTATTTT.

This sequence joins TRBV6-2 or TRBV6-3 and TRBJ2-1; no clear D. Trimming removed 5 bases at V and 10 bases at J, with 9 bases between. The CDR3 runs 11 residues. Germline CDR1 reads MNHEY; CDR2 reads SVGEGT. The CDR3 coding sequence is TGTGCCAGCAGTCCTTACGCAGAGCAGTTCTTC. The encoded protein is CASSPYAEQFF.

This clonotype appeared many times. The chain carries TRBV9 and TRBJ2-1, with 14 bases aligning to TRBD2. The CDR3 contains 17 residues. Germline V gene sequence: CDR1 SGDLS, CDR2 YYNGEE. V was pared by 4 bases and J by 7 bases, with 10 bases of the junction left unmatched. In DNA form, the CDR3 reads TGTGCCAGCAGCCCGGCAGGGACTAGCGGGAGATGGAATGAGCAGTTCTTC. This translates into CASSPAGTSGRWNEQFF.

This clonotype showed up many times. The V call is TRBV28, the J call TRBJ2-3; D is perhaps TRBD2 (6 bases). This CDR3 has 13 amino acids. The V gene's germline CDR1 is MDHEN and CDR2 SYDVKM. Trimming removed 7 bases from V and 4 bases from J, with 12 bases in between. CDR3 DNA sequence: TGTGCCAGCAAAGGACTAAGAGCAGATACGCAGTATTTT. It codes for CASKGLRADTQYF.

This clonotype has a count of ten or more. This chain links TRBV10-3 with TRBJ2-7, with a possible D match to TRBD1 (6 bases). The germline CDR1 and CDR2 sequences are ENHRY and SYGVKD. The CDR3 totals 15 residues. V gave up 2 bases and J gave up 6 bases, with 17 bases separating them. In DNA form, the CDR3 reads TGTGCCATCAGTGAGCCGGGACACGCGACTCTCGAGCAGTACTTC. Its translation is CAISEPGHATLEQYF.

The chain employs TRBV20-1 and TRBJ2-7, with TRBD1 matching over 7 bases. Trimming at V came to 0 bases and at J to 3 bases, leaving 8 bases not matched to a gene. The CDR3 spans 15 residues. Germline V lookup: CDR1 DFQATT, CDR2 SNEGSKA (reference sequence). The CDR3 region is CSARDFLGQSYEQYF. The CDR3 region has the DNA TGCAGTGCTAGAGATTTTTTGGGACAGAGCTACGAGCAGTACTTC.

This clonotype came up many times. The rearrangement joins TRBV28 to TRBJ2-4; D is undetermined. The CDR3 extends over 17 amino acids. Between the trimmed V and J ends, which lost 3 bases and 0 bases, there was a span of 15 bases. Germline CDR1 MDHEN, CDR2 SYDVKM. The CDR3 loop reads CASSLDPGLIAKNIQYF. Here the CDR3 DNA reads TGTGCCAGCAGTTTGGATCCAGGCCTAATAGCCAAAAACATTCAGTACTTC.

This clonotype has a count of ten or more. V and J are TRBV10-3 and TRBJ2-7; D not certain. V was clipped by 6 bases and J by 3 bases, with 9 bases between them. The CDR3 has 12 amino acids. Germline V gene sequence: CDR1 ENHRY, CDR2 SYGVKD. The CDR3 sequence: CAIRHTNYEQYF. CDR3 nucleotides: TGTGCCATCAGGCACACCAACTACGAGCAGTACTTC.

The rearrangement uses TRBV19 and TRBJ2-1; 10 nucleotides line up with TRBD1. The germline gives CDR1 LNHDA, CDR2 SQIVND (reference sequence). The CDR3 extends over 16 amino acids. V lost 1 base to trimming and J lost 6 bases; unmatched junction nucleotides: 6. In DNA form, the CDR3 reads TGTGCCAGTAGTATAGGGGGGGACAGGGGTGGCAATGAGCAGTTCTTC. As protein: CASSIGGDRGGNEQFF. Complete variable domain (other parts from reference TRBV19 and TRBJ2-1): DGGITQSPKYLFRKEGQNVTLSCEQNLNHDAMYWYRQDPGQGLRLIYYSQIVNDFQKGDIAEGYSVSREKKESFPLTVTSAQKNPTAFYLCASSIGGDRGGNEQFFGPGTRLTVL.

Many counts were recorded for this clonotype. This chain uses TRBV20-1 with TRBJ2-5; D unclear. The CDR3 is 14 amino acids. V was cut by 0 bases and J by 5 bases, with 13 bases left in between. Germline CDR1 DFQATT, CDR2 SNEGSKA (reference sequence). The CDR3 loop is CSAREFGLGETQYF. In nucleotides, the CDR3 is TGCAGTGCTAGAGAGTTTGGGCTTGGGGAGACCCAGTACTTC.

At least ten counts were recorded for this clonotype. The chain couples TRBV7-2 to TRBJ2-1, with D perhaps matching TRBD2 (5 bases). The CDR3 is 13 residues long. V lost 2 bases to trimming and J lost 6 bases, with 8 bases between them. Germline CDR1 SGHTA, CDR2 FQGNSA. Here the CDR3 DNA reads TGTGCCAGCAGCTTATCCAGCGGCAATGAGCAGTTCTTC. Its protein product is CASSLSSGNEQFF.

This clonotype has at least ten counts. The chain is built from TRBV5-1 and TRBJ2-7; D could derive from TRBD1 or TRBD2 (5 bases each). Germline V lookup: CDR1 SGHRS, CDR2 YFSETQ. The CDR3 consists of 14 residues. Trimming pared 4 bases from V and 4 bases from J, leaving 15 bases between. CDR3 in DNA: TGCGCCAGCAGCCCCCGGGACGCTGAATACGAGCAGTACTTC. Translating gives CASSPRDAEYEQYF.

The sample holds many counts of this clonotype. The rearrangement joins TRBV20-1 to TRBJ2-3, with D uncertain. Germline-derived CDR1 and CDR2 are DFQATT and SNEGSKA (reference sequence). The CDR3 is 12 residues long. The V end lost 0 bases, the J end lost 6 bases, and 7 bases lay between the germline ends. CDR3 in amino acids: CSARDLWDTQYF. The DNA for the CDR3 is TGCAGTGCTAGAGATCTGTGGGATACGCAGTATTTT.

This clonotype was counted ten times or more. The chain joins TRBV10-3 to TRBJ1-5; a weak D match, TRBD1 (5 bases). The V gene lost 4 bases and the J gene lost 0 bases, with 7 bases spanning the gap. CDR1 ENHRY and CDR2 SYGVKD come from the germline V gene. The CDR3 covers 14 residues. CDR3 sequence reads: CAISGGDSNQPQHF. For the CDR3, the DNA is TGTGCCATCAGTGGAGGGGATAGCAATCAGCCCCAGCATTTT.

This chain connects TRBV18 to TRBJ2-7; D may be TRBD1 (6 bases). V dropped 3 bases and J dropped 2 bases, with 11 bases sitting between them. The CDR3 has 14 amino acids. Germline assignment: CDR1 KGHSH and CDR2 LQKENI. The CDR3 sequence is CASSPDSGAYEQYF. The CDR3 nucleotides are TGTGCCAGCTCACCGGACAGTGGAGCCTACGAGCAGTACTTC.

This clonotype was seen many times. The genes are TRBV29-1 and TRBJ2-7; D unresolved. The CDR3 covers 12 residues. Trimming removed 3 bases at V and 6 bases at J, with 12 bases between. CDR1 and CDR2 (germline): SQVTM, ANQGSEA. The chain's CDR3 is CSVDGPLSEQYF. The CDR3, as DNA: TGCAGCGTTGATGGACCCTTGAGCGAGCAGTACTTC.

Worth noting for this clonotype: This may be a read error: a much more frequent sequence differs by one nucleotide. The CDR3 does not end in the conserved phenylalanine or tryptophan, so this is likely a read error. The chain has TRBV28 and TRBJ2-3, with D maybe TRBD1 (6 bases). V gave up 3 bases and J gave up 3 bases, with 10 bases separating them. Germline V gene data show CDR1 as MDHEN and CDR2 as SYDVKM. The CDR3 covers 14 residues. This CDR3 reads CASSFLQGTDTQYL. In DNA, the CDR3 is TGTGCCAGCAGTTTCCTCCAGGGGACAGATACGCAGTATTTA.

This clonotype was seen at least ten times. A junction boundary mismatches the germline segment, possibly from a read error. This rearrangement joins TRBV12-3 or TRBV12-4 to TRBJ1-1; D uncertain. This CDR3 region has 13 residues. The CDR3 nucleotides read TGCGCCAGCAGCTTGTTGTTGAACACTGAAGCTTTCTTT. Amino acid sequence: CASSLLLNTEAFF.

This clonotype was seen ten or more times. V and J are TRBV20-1 and TRBJ2-1, with TRBD2 matching 7 bases. V lost 2 bases, J lost 5 bases, and 9 bases stayed unmatched. CDR3 length equals 15 residues. Germline V gives CDR1 DFQATT, CDR2 SNEGSKA (reference sequence). The CDR3 loop reads CSARILAEADNEQFF. CDR3 nucleotides: TGCAGTGCTAGAATCCTAGCGGAGGCCGACAATGAGCAGTTCTTC.